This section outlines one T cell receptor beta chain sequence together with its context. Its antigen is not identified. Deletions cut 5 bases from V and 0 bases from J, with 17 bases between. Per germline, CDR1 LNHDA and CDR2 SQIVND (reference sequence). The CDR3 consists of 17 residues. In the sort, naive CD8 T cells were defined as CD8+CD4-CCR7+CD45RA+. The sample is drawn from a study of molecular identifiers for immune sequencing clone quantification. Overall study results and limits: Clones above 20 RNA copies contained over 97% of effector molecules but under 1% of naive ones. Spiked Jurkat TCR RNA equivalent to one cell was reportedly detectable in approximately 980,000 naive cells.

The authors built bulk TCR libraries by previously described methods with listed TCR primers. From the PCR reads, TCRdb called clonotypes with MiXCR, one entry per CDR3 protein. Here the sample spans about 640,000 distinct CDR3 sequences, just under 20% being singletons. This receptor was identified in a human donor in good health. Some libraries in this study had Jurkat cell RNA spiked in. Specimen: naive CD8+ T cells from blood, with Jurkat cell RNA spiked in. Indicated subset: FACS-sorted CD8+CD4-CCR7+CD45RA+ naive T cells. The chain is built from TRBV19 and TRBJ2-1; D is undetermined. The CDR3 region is CASSVGPARSSYNEQFF. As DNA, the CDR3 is TGTGCCAGTAGTGTAGGACCAGCGAGAAGCTCCTACAATGAGCAGTTCTTC.